This TCR beta chain comes out of a study of cytomegalovirus exposure and HLA in healthy donors. Study-wide background: Prior work identified some 120 million unique TCR beta sequences in some 200 million T cells. Early on, a data release was issued that held 65 million to 100 million unique TCRs from HLA-typed donors.

In regard to this clone: Its antigen is unknown.

Findings and caveats of the study: After further analysis at a later stage, around 17,000 TCR beta sequences were associated with HLA alleles at 0.05 false discovery rate.

PCR primers comprised 60 Vbeta and 13 Jbeta primers. Using immunoSEQ multiplex PCR, the repertoire was profiled, and TCRdb retains in-frame clones only, with some absent. This table has roughly 200,000 clones, around 77% appearing once. Trimming removed 0 bases from V and 14 bases from J, with 14 bases in between. CDR1 SGHRS and CDR2 YFSETQ come from the germline V gene. The CDR3 is made up of 12 amino acids. Regarding donors, all were healthy bone marrow donors. Sequencing was done on a sample of PBMCs. This sequence originates from a man aged 25-45 years in good health and CMV-seronegative. The V and J genes are TRBV5-1 and TRBJ1-1; maybe TRBD1 (5 bases). CDR3 residues: CASSLDSGYLFF. The CDR3 region has the DNA TGCGCCAGCAGCTTGGATTCAGGGTATTTATTCTTT.